These 23 T cell receptor delta chains share one sample of origin, sequenced in a study of gamma-delta T cells after stem cell transplantation. TCRdb reprocessed the RT-PCR reads using CATT. Here the sample spans about 5,400 delta-chain clones, approximately 10% being singletons. The sample comprised gamma-delta T cells. These TCRs come from a human donor. It is not recorded whose cells these are; they may come from a transplant donor.

Concerning this clone: This DNA translates differently at residue 16 from the TCRdb protein, which is that of a much larger clone; a read error is likely, and the protein shown is the DNA's own translation. The rearrangement links TRDV2 to TRDJ1, with TRDD3 matching over 11 bases. The CDR3 totals 18 residues. CDR1 is GEAIGNYY and CDR2 is EKD in the germline V gene. The CDR3 reads CACDTVGVGDTYTDKPIF. The CDR3 region has the DNA TGTGCCTGTGACACCGTCGGGGTGGGGGATACGTACACCGATAAACCCATCTTT.

A note on this clone: A single base separates this from a much larger clone, so it may be a read error. This specimen includes other DNA sequences encoding the same CDR3. The rearrangement links TRDV2 to TRDJ1; the match to TRDD3 covers 8 bases. Germline assignment: CDR1 GEAIGNYY and CDR2 EKD. The CDR3 is made up of 17 amino acids. This CDR3 reads CACDPLGETRYTDKLIF. The CDR3 DNA reads as TGTGCCTGTGACCCCCTGGGGGAGACAAGGTACACCGATAAACTCATCTTC.

Details on this clone: A read error is the likely source, as a far larger clone sits one nucleotide away. This sample includes further DNA sequences coding for the same CDR3. CDR3 region: CACDRLRSTGGYNEGTDKLIF. In DNA, the CDR3 is TGTGCCTGCGACCGACTCCGAAGTACTGGGGGATACAATGAGGGTACCGATAAACTCATCTTT. The chain couples TRDV2 to TRDJ1, with 12 bases fitting TRDD3. CDR1 and CDR2 from the germline V gene are GEAIGNYY and EKD. This CDR3 has 21 amino acids. Trimming removed 7 bases from V and 2 bases from J; junction bases left unmatched: 25.

The chain couples TRDV2 to TRDJ1; 7 bases fit TRDD3. Germline trimming cut 4 bases from V and 5 bases from J; bases unmatched to any gene: 12. Germline assignment: CDR1 GEAIGNYY and CDR2 EKD. The CDR3 is 15 residues long. The CDR3 bases are TGTGCCTGTGATCGCCTACTGGGGACGCCGGATAAACTCATCTTT. Residues: CACDRLLGTPDKLIF.

V and J are TRDV2 and TRDJ3; 12 positions agree with TRDD3. CDR1 is GEAIGNYY and CDR2 is EKD in the germline V gene. The CDR3 has 18 residues. J was trimmed by 5 bases and V by 4 bases; bases with no gene match: 8. The CDR3 sequence: CACDPLLGDTRDTRQMFF. The DNA for the CDR3 is TGTGCCTGTGATCCCCTACTGGGGGATACTCGGGACACCCGACAGATGTTTTTC.

Only a few counts were recorded for this clone. A read error is the likely source, as a far larger clone sits one nucleotide away. Distinct nucleotide sequences in the sample also encode this CDR3. The J gene is TRDJ1, the V gene TRDV2, with D perhaps matching TRDD3 (6 bases). Germline V CDR1 and CDR2: GEAIGNYY, EKD. The CDR3 loop spans 18 amino acids. CDR3 in DNA: TGTGCCTGTGACAGCCTCCTTGGGGATGGACAGTACACCGATAAGCTCATCTTT. Its protein is CACDSLLGDGQYTDKLIF.

The V call is TRDV2, the J call TRDJ3, with 9 bases that match TRDD3. This CDR3 has 20 amino acids. J lost 0 bases, V lost 0 bases, and 8 bases had no gene match. Germline values: CDR1 GEAIGNYY, CDR2 EKD. The CDR3 nucleotides read TGTGCCTGTGACACCGGTCACTGGGGGAAGAGCTCCTGGGACACCCGACAGATGTTTTTC. Protein: CACDTGHWGKSSWDTRQMFF.

By share, this clone counts as medium-sized. The chain links TRDV2 to TRDJ1; 10 bases match TRDD3. The CDR3 has 16 residues. CDR1 is GEAIGNYY and CDR2 is EKD in the germline V gene. The V and J ends lost 3 bases and 4 bases, in that order; junction bases with no gene match: 10. The CDR3 here is CACDPLGDNSSDKLIF. The CDR3 coding sequence is TGTGCCTGTGACCCGCTGGGGGATAATTCGAGCGATAAACTCATCTTT.

This clone was seen a few times. This sequence joins TRDV2 and TRDJ3; D gene unclear. CDR3 length: 19 residues. Germline V CDR1 and CDR2: GEAIGNYY, EKD. Trimming stripped 0 bases from V and 0 bases from J, with 14 bases between. CDR3 in DNA: TGTGCCTGTGACACCGCCGGGGTTCACAGCTCCTGGGACACCCGACAGATGTTTTTC. This translates into CACDTAGVHSSWDTRQMFF.

The chain recombines TRDV2 with TRDJ3, with a possible D match to TRDD3 (6 bases). Between the trimmed V and J ends, which lost 0 bases and 0 bases, there was a span of 26 bases. Germline V gives CDR1 GEAIGNYY, CDR2 EKD. The CDR3 length is 23 residues. The CDR3 region is CACDTEGLNLGIHASWDTRQMFF. Here the CDR3 DNA reads TGTGCCTGTGACACCGAGGGACTGAACTTGGGGATCCATGCCTCCTGGGACACCCGACAGATGTTTTTC.

Only a few counts were recorded for this clone. It differs at one base from a far larger clone, so likely a read error. Other DNA sequences in this specimen translate into the identical CDR3. The gene calls are TRDV2 and TRDJ1; D is possibly TRDD3 (5 bases). This CDR3 is 23 amino acids long. Trimming left V 0 bases short and J 2 bases short, with 36 bases between. From germline, CDR1 is GEAIGNYY and CDR2 EKD. In DNA, the CDR3 is TGTGCCTGTGACACCGTTGTATCAGCGGGATTGGAACACGGAAACCGGAGGACCGATAAACTCATCTTT. It codes for CACDTVVSAGLEHGNRRTDKLIF.

The J gene is TRDJ1, the V gene TRDV2; TRDD3 matches at 10 bases. This CDR3 has 15 residues. In germline, CDR1 is GEAIGNYY, CDR2 EKD. After removal of 2 bases from V and 4 bases from J, the junction contained 6 bases not matched to a gene. The CDR3 here is CACDRTGGFGDKLIF. CDR3 bases: TGTGCCTGTGACAGGACTGGGGGATTTGGCGATAAACTCATCTTT.

This chain joins TRAV38-2/DV8 and TRDJ1, with 13 bases fitting TRDD3. The CDR3 has 17 residues. The J segment lost 5 bases and the V segment lost 4 bases, leaving 11 bases of the junction unmatched. Germline CDR1 and CDR2: TSESDYY and QEAYKQQN. Here the CDR3 reads CAYRFPVLGDTNDKLIF. As DNA, the CDR3 is TGTGCTTATAGGTTTCCCGTACTGGGGGATACGAATGATAAACTCATCTTT.

Comment on this clone: A far larger clone is a single base away, which makes a read error likely. This chain uses TRDV2 with TRDJ1, with D unresolved. This CDR3 comprises 13 residues. The germline gives CDR1 GEAIGNYY, CDR2 EKD. The CDR3 is CACDNLDGDKLTF. DNA of the CDR3: TGTGCCTGTGACAACCTGGATGGCGATAAACTCACCTTT.

To note about this clone: At one of its ends the junction is not consistent with the germline gene, which may arise from a read error. The sample holds other DNA sequences that translate to the same CDR3. The gene calls are TRDV2 and TRDJ3; 7 bases line up with TRDD3. Germline V gives CDR1 GEAIGNYY, CDR2 EKD. The CDR3 covers 18 residues. The CDR3 DNA is TGTGCCTGCGACACCGTTGGGGATAGCTCCTGGGACACCCGACAGATGTTTTTC. This encodes CACDTVGDSSWDTRQMFF.

This clone turned up a few times. A far larger clone is one nucleotide away, so this likely arose from a read error. The sample contains more than one DNA sequence encoding this CDR3. V and J are TRDV2 and TRDJ1; the match to TRDD3 covers 10 bases. The CDR3 runs 17 residues. Germline assignment: CDR1 GEAIGNYY and CDR2 EKD. The J segment lost 2 bases and the V segment lost 0 bases, leaving 8 bases of the junction unmatched. CDR3 nucleotides: TGTGCCTGTGACACCGTCTCGGGGGGATACGCGACCGATAAACTCATCTTT. Residues: CACDTVSGGYATDKLIF.

The table lists this clone with a few counts. The chain links TRDV2 to TRDJ3; no firm D call. Trimming stripped 0 bases from V and 1 base from J, with 6 bases between. CDR1 and CDR2 from the germline V gene are GEAIGNYY and EKD. The CDR3 sequence is 16 residues long. CDR3 region: CACDTEGSWDTRQMFF. CDR3 sequence (DNA): TGTGCCTGTGACACCGAGGGTTCCTGGGACACCCGACAGATGTTTTTC.

About this clone itself: A single base separates this from a much larger clone, so it may be a read error. Other nucleotide sequences in the sample specify the same CDR3. The chain couples TRDV2 to TRDJ1, with 9 nucleotides matching TRDD3. The CDR3 runs 16 residues. Germline CDR1 and CDR2: GEAIGNYY and EKD. Losses at the gene ends were 7 bases for V and 0 bases for J; bases not matched to a gene: 11. DNA for the CDR3: TGTGCCTGCGACGCAATACTGGGGGAGTACACCGATAAACTCATCTTT. The encoded protein is CACDAILGEYTDKLIF.

This clone has more than one count but fewer than ten. This DNA's translation differs at residue 5 from TCRdb's protein, which comes from a much larger clone; a read error is likely, and the protein shown is translated from the DNA. Here the CDR3 DNA reads TGTGCCTGTGATACTCTGAACTGGGGCCCCGAGAGGACCGATAAACTCATCTTT. Residues: CACDTLNWGPERTDKLIF. V is TRDV2 and J is TRDJ1, with 7 bases lining up with TRDD3. Germline V gives CDR1 GEAIGNYY, CDR2 EKD. The CDR3 consists of 18 residues. Germline trimming cut 4 bases from V and 2 bases from J; bases unmatched to any gene: 18.

Concerning this clone: A single base is all that separates this from a far larger clone, so a read error is likely. This chain links TRDV2 with TRDJ1, with TRDD3 identical over 9 bases. The germline V gene encodes CDR1 GEAIGNYY and CDR2 EKD. CDR3 length: 16 amino acids. V lost 5 bases and J lost 0; bases outside the gene matches: 9. CDR3 sequence: CACVVLGDPYTDKLIF. The CDR3 coding sequence is TGTGCCTGTGTCGTACTGGGGGACCCTTACACCGATAAACTCATCTTT.

This clone was observed a few times. The sample contains more than one DNA sequence encoding this CDR3. This chain connects TRDV2 to TRDJ2; 8 bases are shared with TRDD3. V dropped 3 bases and J dropped 11; count of bases not matched to a gene: 16. The CDR3 is made up of 16 amino acids. Germline V gives CDR1 GEAIGNYY, CDR2 EKD. The CDR3 DNA reads TGTGCCTGTGACCCACTTACTGGGGGTCCCCTGACGCAACTCTTCTTT. It encodes CACDPLTGGPLTQLFF.

This clone was found a few times. The chain combines TRDV2 with TRDJ1, with 8 bases that match TRDD3. V lost 4 bases, J lost 0 bases, and 15 bases stayed unmatched. The CDR3 consists of 18 residues. Germline values: CDR1 GEAIGNYY, CDR2 EKD. The CDR3 sequence is CACDSVLGGAAHTDKLIF. The CDR3 region has the DNA TGTGCCTGTGATTCCGTACTGGGGGGGGCCGCTCACACCGATAAACTCATCTTT.

This clone was seen more than once but under ten times. In the same sample, other DNA sequences code for this CDR3. V is TRDV2 and J is TRDJ1; tentative D call: TRDD3 (6 bases). Germline V gene lookup returns CDR1 GEAIGNYY and CDR2 EKD. There are 19 residues in the CDR3. The V gene lost 0 bases and the J gene lost 0 bases, with 22 bases spanning the gap. This chain's CDR3 is CACDTLEGTGGPNTDKLIF. The CDR3 nucleotides are TGTGCCTGTGACACCTTGGAGGGTACCGGGGGACCCAACACCGATAAACTCATCTTT.